Shown below are 9 T cell receptor beta chains from a single sample sequenced in a study of cytomegalovirus exposure and HLA in healthy donors. Use of 60 Vbeta and 13 Jbeta primers characterized the PCR. Clones were read by immunoSEQ multiplex PCR, and TCRdb kept only the in-frame ones, dropping some. The data contain some 120,000 clones, roughly three quarters of them singletons. Specimen: PBMCs. The receptors stem from a woman in her thirties or forties in good health and CMV-seropositive.

The rearrangement joins TRBV29-1 to TRBJ1-2; D gene ambiguous. The V and J ends lost 6 bases and 11 bases respectively, with 13 bases between them. The CDR3 length is 10 residues. Germline assignment: CDR1 SQVTM and CDR2 ANQGSEA. CDR3 DNA sequence: TGCAGCGTGACGGGAGAGGGTTACACCTTC. The encoded protein is CSVTGEGYTF.

The chain uses TRBV19 and TRBJ2-3; D might be TRBD2 (6 bases). CDR1 LNHDA and CDR2 SQIVND come from the germline V gene (reference sequence). The CDR3 extends over 13 amino acids. The CDR3 DNA reads as TGTGCGGTCCGGGGCGGGGGCACAGATACGCAGTATTTT. This encodes CAVRGGGTDTQYF.

The V call is TRBV6-4, the J call TRBJ2-3; TRBD1 matches 7 bases. This CDR3 is built from 17 residues. V lost 6 bases, J lost 3 bases, and 15 bases stayed unmatched. Germline V gene lookup returns CDR1 MRHNA and CDR2 SNTAGT. DNA for the CDR3: TGTGCCAGCAGAGCCCCCCAAGGGGGCAAGGGGACAGATACGCAGTATTTT. This gives the protein CASRAPQGGKGTDTQYF.

The J gene is TRBJ1-5, the V gene TRBV30; D not certain. The CDR3 runs to 13 residues. Looked up from germline, CDR1 is GTSNPN and CDR2 is SVGIG (reference sequence). V was trimmed by 1 base and J by 5 bases, leaving 9 bases between them. Written as DNA, the CDR3 is TGTGCCTGGAGTGAGCATCTTTATCAGCCCCAGCATTTT. Protein sequence: CAWSEHLYQPQHF. The full variable domain, in which reference TRBV30 and TRBJ1-5 provide the parts outside the CDR3, is SQTIHQWPATLVQPVGSPLSLECTVEGTSNPNLYWYRQAAGRGLQLLFYSVGIGQISSEVPQNLSASRPQDRQFILSSKKLLLSDSGFYLCAWSEHLYQPQHFGDGTRLSIL.

The chain carries TRBV5-1 and TRBJ2-7; 8 nucleotides agree with TRBD1. V was pared by 0 bases and J by 3 bases, with 2 bases of the junction left unmatched. Germline CDR1 reads SGHRS; CDR2 reads YFSETQ. The CDR3 spans 14 residues. This CDR3 is CASSLGTGNYEQYF. The DNA of the CDR3 is TGCGCCAGCAGCTTGGGGACAGGGAACTACGAGCAGTACTTC.

V gene TRBV18 combines with J gene TRBJ1-3; D may be TRBD1 (6 bases). Germline CDR1 is KGHSH and CDR2 is LQKENI. The CDR3 is made up of 16 amino acids. V was trimmed by 3 bases and J by 3 bases, leaving 15 bases between them. The CDR3 here is CASSPTQGRIGNTIYF. The CDR3 DNA reads TGTGCCAGCTCACCTACACAGGGTCGGATTGGAAACACCATATATTTT.

The chain recombines TRBV5-4 with TRBJ1-2; 7 bases agree with TRBD1. Germline V gene lookup returns CDR1 SGHNT and CDR2 YYREEE (reference sequence). Germline trimming cut 5 bases from V and 0 bases from J; bases unmatched to any gene: 10. The CDR3 consists of 16 residues. The CDR3 sequence is CASSKEGQPSNYGYTF. The CDR3 nucleotides read TGTGCCAGCAGTAAAGAGGGACAGCCTTCTAACTATGGCTACACCTTC.

The chain recombines TRBV4-1 with TRBJ1-2; unclear D gene. Looked up from germline, CDR1 is MGHRA and CDR2 is YSYEKL. The CDR3 runs 16 residues. V gave up 2 bases and J gave up 3 bases, with 16 bases separating them. The CDR3 loop reads CASSQPQAGGDYGYTF. DNA of the CDR3: TGCGCCAGCAGCCAACCCCAGGCGGGCGGGGACTATGGCTACACCTTC.

Regarding this clone: One junction end does not reproduce the germline sequence, and a read error may be involved. The chain carries TRBV30 and TRBJ1-1; D perhaps matches TRBD1 (5 bases). The CDR3 has 13 amino acids. The germline CDR1 and CDR2 sequences are GTSNPN and SVGIG (reference sequence). This CDR3 reads CAWSPHSRAAPRF. The CDR3 DNA sequence: TGTGCCTGGAGTCCTCACTCCAGGGCAGCCCCGAGGTTT.